This passage covers 10 T cell receptor beta chains from one sample sequenced in a study of shared clonotypes between healthy human individuals. Profiled with immunoSEQ multiplex PCR; TCRdb holds only in-frame clones, not every one. The sample has about 590,000 clones, nearly 97% seen once. Only CD45RO-negative cells positively selected for CCR7 counted as naive CD8 cells, so terminally differentiated effector memory CD45RA+ cells were excluded. The sample comprised naive CD8+ T cells sorted from blood. The receptor set was obtained from a woman in her 30s in good health.

The gene calls are TRBV5-1 and TRBJ2-6; no clear D gene. The CDR3 runs 17 residues. The V end was cut by 0 bases, the J end by 2 bases, with 12 bases between. Germline loops: CDR1 SGHRS, CDR2 YFSETQ. CDR3 in DNA: TGCGCCAGCAGCTTGGGTGGGGTAATCACTGGGGCCAACGTCCTGACTTTC. Translated, it gives CASSLGGVITGANVLTF. The entire variable domain, with the rest obtained from reference TRBV5-1 and TRBJ2-6, is as follows: KAGVTQTPRYLIKTRGQQVTLSCSPISGHRSVSWYQQTPGQGLQFLFEYFSETQRNKGNFPGRFSGRQFSNSRSEMNVSTLELGDSALYLCASSLGGVITGANVLTFGAGSRLTVL.

The V gene is TRBV6-5, the J gene TRBJ2-2; D is unresolved. The germline V gene has CDR1 MNHEY and CDR2 SVGAGI. The CDR3 consists of 14 residues. V lost 7 bases, J lost 0 bases, and 9 bases lay in between. CDR3 residues: CASTEAPNTGELFF. The CDR3 DNA follows: TGTGCCAGCACCGAGGCCCCGAACACCGGGGAGCTGTTTTTT.

This clone was seen a single time. The V gene is TRBV6-4, the J gene TRBJ2-1; no definite D call. This CDR3 is built from 14 residues. V was shortened by 3 bases and J by 5 bases, with 11 bases between the two germline ends. CDR1 is MRHNA and CDR2 is SNTAGT in the germline V gene. The CDR3 is CASSEMSENNEQFF. The CDR3 bases are TGTGCCAGCAGTGAAATGAGCGAGAACAATGAGCAGTTCTTC.

This clone was counted a single time. The chain uses TRBV13 and TRBJ2-2, with D possibly TRBD2 on 6 matching bases. CDR1 is PRHDT, CDR2 FYEKMQ, per germline (reference sequence). Trimming shortened V by 5 bases and J by 5 bases, and 15 bases separated the two germline ends. The CDR3 contains 15 residues. The CDR3 loop is CASSPGTPETGELFF. DNA of the CDR3: TGTGCCAGCAGCCCCGGGACTCCTGAGACCGGGGAGCTGTTTTTT.

This clone has only one observation. The chain uses TRBV19 and TRBJ1-1; maybe TRBD1 (6 bases). V lost 5 bases and J lost 4, with 17 bases in between. This CDR3 comprises 15 residues. Per the germline V gene, CDR1 is LNHDA and CDR2 is SQIVND (reference sequence). The CDR3 loop reads CASSGAWGRGTEAFF. The CDR3 coding sequence is TGTGCCAGTAGTGGGGCCTGGGGGCGGGGCACTGAAGCTTTCTTT.

The CDR3 spells CASSLGVSGKTDTQYF. The CDR3 bases are TGTGCCAGCAGCTTGGGGGTTAGCGGGAAAACAGATACGCAGTATTTT. This rearrangement joins TRBV5-8 to TRBJ2-3, with 8 bases fitting TRBD2. Germline CDR1 reads SGHTS; CDR2 reads YDEGEE. The CDR3 length is 16 residues. V lost 0 bases and J lost 3; bases outside the gene matches: 6.

This chain uses TRBV27 with TRBJ2-1; no definite D call. Germline loops: CDR1 MNHEY, CDR2 SMNVEV (reference sequence). Deletions cut 10 bases from V and 7 bases from J, with 14 bases between. The CDR3 has 12 residues. CDR3 sequence (DNA): TGTGCCACAATAGGGTCGAAAAATGAGCAGTTCTTC. This codes for CATIGSKNEQFF.

The chain joins TRBV9 to TRBJ1-3, with unresolved D. V lost 0 bases, J lost 0 bases, and 10 bases lay in between. The CDR3 totals 16 residues. Per the germline V gene, CDR1 is SGDLS and CDR2 is YYNGEE. Here the CDR3 DNA reads TGTGCCAGCAGCGTAGGGTCGGGGAGCTCTGGAAACACCATATATTTT. Protein: CASSVGSGSSGNTIYF.

This sequence joins TRBV28 and TRBJ1-5; D gene ambiguous. Per germline, CDR1 MDHEN and CDR2 SYDVKM. V lost 3 bases and J 0 bases, leaving 6 bases between the germline ends. The length of the CDR3 is 14 residues. This CDR3 reads CASSFDISNQPQHF. The CDR3 DNA follows: TGTGCCAGCAGTTTCGACATTAGCAATCAGCCCCAGCATTTT.

The chain joins TRBV5-4 to TRBJ2-7; TRBD2 agrees at 10 bases. This CDR3 contains 17 residues. Germline V gene data show CDR1 as SGHNT and CDR2 as YYREEE (reference sequence). V gave up 4 bases and J gave up 1 base; unmatched junction bases: 11. The CDR3 bases are TGTGCCAGCAGCCAAGAGGGGGGACTAGCGAGGTCCTACGAGCAGTACTTC. This gives the protein CASSQEGGLARSYEQYF. The full variable domain, rest sourced from reference TRBV5-4 and TRBJ2-7, is ETGVTQSPTHLIKTRGQQVTLRCSSQSGHNTVSWYQQALGQGPQFIFQYYREEENGRGNFPPRFSGLQFPNYSSELNVNALELDDSALYLCASSQEGGLARSYEQYFGPGTRLTVT.